One and the same sample provided the 14 T cell receptor beta chains below, sequenced in a study of control samples from healthy donors and cancer patients (dated by TCRdb to the early 2020s). The library was generated by the immunoSEQ multiplex PCR assay. TCRdb took this table from immuneACCESS and kept in-frame rearrangements with V and J called. Such tables lack part of the clones; where checked against another copy, unresolved V genes explain under half of the gap, and the rest is unexplained. This sample has 95,000 to 130,000 clones in its table, and roughly 92% of those were observed once. About 2.5% of the sample comes from the top ten. Sequencing was done on a sample of blood. These receptors came from a man younger than 40 in good health.

The chain employs TRBV5-1 and TRBJ1-5, with 7 bases identical to TRBD1. This CDR3 has 15 amino acids. Trimming at V came to 0 bases and at J to 4 bases, leaving 4 bases not matched to a gene. Looked up from germline, CDR1 is SGHRS and CDR2 is YFSETQ. The CDR3 nucleotides are TGCGCCAGCAGCTTGGGGGGGACAGCAAATCAGCCCCAGCATTTT. Translation gives CASSLGGTANQPQHF.

V and J are TRBV24-1 and TRBJ2-3; TRBD2 is a possible D gene (7 bases). Trimming removed 5 bases at V and 4 bases at J, with 15 bases between. The CDR3 loop spans 15 amino acids. Per germline, CDR1 KGHDR and CDR2 SFDVKD. DNA for the CDR3: TGTGCCACCAGTGTCTCCTGGGGGGGGCCAGATACGCAGTATTTT. This gives the protein CATSVSWGGPDTQYF.

The chain carries TRBV7-8 and TRBJ1-5; 8 bases align to TRBD1. Germline V gene lookup returns CDR1 SGHVS and CDR2 FQNEAQ. V was clipped by 5 bases and J by 6 bases; unmatched bases: 9. This CDR3 contains 15 residues. CDR3 protein: CASSRGQAGGQPQHF. CDR3 bases: TGTGCCAGCAGCCGGGGACAGGCCGGGGGTCAGCCCCAGCATTTT.

V usage is TRBV3-1 (or the pseudogene TRBV3-2) and J usage is TRBJ1-1, with a weak D call TRBD1 (6 bases). CDR1 LGHDT and CDR2 YNNKEL come from the germline V gene (reference sequence). V was trimmed by 6 bases and J by 4 bases, leaving 15 bases between them. This CDR3 is built from 14 residues. The CDR3 here is CASSYTGIPTEAFF. CDR3 in DNA: TGTGCCAGCAGTTACACAGGGATTCCCACTGAAGCTTTCTTT.

The chain uses TRBV28 and TRBJ1-2; D is uncertain. This CDR3 is built from 14 residues. Germline-derived CDR1 and CDR2 are MDHEN and SYDVKM. The ends were cut back, 6 bases at V and 4 bases at J, with 15 bases in the middle. CDR3 DNA: TGTGCCAGCAGATCCTCATGGGCCTCCTATGGCTACACCTTC. This translates into CASRSSWASYGYTF.

The rearrangement uses TRBV7-2 and TRBJ2-3; either TRBD1 or TRBD2 may supply D (6 bases each). V was cut by 7 bases and J by 2 bases, with 19 bases left in between. Germline CDR1 SGHTA, CDR2 FQGNSA. The CDR3 is 16 amino acids. The CDR3 nucleotides read TGTGCCAGCACCCCCCTGGGGGCGGGGACCACAGATACGCAGTATTTT. Protein sequence: CASTPLGAGTTDTQYF.

CDR3 protein: CASSLESSAMNTEAFF. The CDR3 DNA sequence: TGTGCCAGCAGCTTAGAGTCGTCCGCCATGAACACTGAAGCTTTCTTT. The rearrangement joins TRBV7-6 to TRBJ1-1, with unresolved D. V was shortened by 1 base and J by 0 bases, with 12 bases between the two germline ends. The length of the CDR3 is 16 residues. Germline loops: CDR1 SGHVS, CDR2 FNYEAQ.

With respect to this clone: Other DNA sequences in the same sample also yield this CDR3. V gene TRBV7-9 combines with J gene TRBJ1-1; TRBD1 might be the D (6 bases). Germline V CDR1 and CDR2: SEHNR, FQNEAQ (reference sequence). V lost 3 bases, J lost 4 bases, and 18 bases lay in between. The CDR3 consists of 16 residues. The chain's CDR3 is CASSLGQVGAGTEAFF. The CDR3 DNA reads as TGTGCCAGCAGCTTGGGACAAGTGGGGGCCGGCACTGAAGCTTTCTTT.

The chain couples TRBV2 to TRBJ2-7; TRBD1 matches at 8 bases. The V gene's germline CDR1 is SNHLY and CDR2 FYNNEI. This CDR3 contains 15 residues. The V and J ends lost 2 bases and 0 bases, in that order; junction bases with no gene match: 3. The CDR3 protein is CASSELQGASYEQYF. The CDR3 DNA is TGTGCCAGCAGTGAACTCCAGGGGGCCTCCTACGAGCAGTACTTC. Drawing the rest from reference TRBV2 and TRBJ2-7, the complete variable domain is EPEVTQTPSHQVTQMGQEVILRCVPISNHLYFYWYRQILGQKVEFLVSFYNNEISEKSEIFDDQFSVERPDGSNFTLKIRSTKLEDSAMYFCASSELQGASYEQYFGPGTRLTVT.

The rearrangement links TRBV6-1 to TRBJ1-1; 8 nucleotides align to TRBD1. The CDR3 consists of 13 residues. V was pared by 2 bases and J by 5 bases, with 1 base of the junction left unmatched. Germline V CDR1 and CDR2: MNHNS, SASEGT. The DNA of the CDR3 is TGTGCCAGCAGTGAAAGACAGGGGACTGAAGCTTTCTTT. It encodes CASSERQGTEAFF.

As DNA, the CDR3 is TGTGCCAGCAGTTATACCAGCGGGTATGGCTACACCTTC. It specifies CASSYTSGYGYTF. V usage is TRBV6-5 and J usage is TRBJ1-2; no reliable D call. Germline V gene sequence: CDR1 MNHEY, CDR2 SVGAGI. This CDR3 comprises 13 residues. Trimming pared 3 bases from V and 5 bases from J, leaving 10 bases between.

This chain links TRBV28 with TRBJ2-1; D might be TRBD1 (6 bases). V lost 4 bases and J 8 bases, leaving 9 bases between the germline ends. CDR1 is MDHEN and CDR2 is SYDVKM in the germline V gene. CDR3 size: 12 residues. CDR3: CASSSQGDEQFF. Here the CDR3 DNA reads TGTGCCAGCAGTTCACAGGGAGATGAGCAGTTCTTC.

V usage is TRBV6-4 and J usage is TRBJ2-1; TRBD2 agrees at 9 bases. There are 15 residues in the CDR3. In germline, CDR1 is MRHNA, CDR2 SNTAGT. V was pared by 2 bases and J by 4 bases, with 3 bases of the junction left unmatched. CDR3 sequence: CASSDQAGGYNEQFF. The CDR3 DNA reads as TGTGCCAGCAGTGACCAAGCGGGGGGATACAATGAGCAGTTCTTC.

This chain links TRBV5-4 with TRBJ1-4; TRBD1 matches 9 bases. Trimming took 3 bases from V and 8 from J; bases not matched to a gene: 5. This CDR3 is 14 amino acids long. CDR1 SGHNT and CDR2 YYREEE come from the germline V gene (reference sequence). CDR3 in amino acids: CASSSQGAKEKLFF. Written as DNA, the CDR3 is TGTGCCAGCAGCTCACAGGGGGCAAAGGAAAAACTGTTTTTT. Full variable domain (outside the CDR3, taken from reference TRBV5-4 and TRBJ1-4): ETGVTQSPTHLIKTRGQQVTLRCSSQSGHNTVSWYQQALGQGPQFIFQYYREEENGRGNFPPRFSGLQFPNYSSELNVNALELDDSALYLCASSSQGAKEKLFFGSGTQLSVL.